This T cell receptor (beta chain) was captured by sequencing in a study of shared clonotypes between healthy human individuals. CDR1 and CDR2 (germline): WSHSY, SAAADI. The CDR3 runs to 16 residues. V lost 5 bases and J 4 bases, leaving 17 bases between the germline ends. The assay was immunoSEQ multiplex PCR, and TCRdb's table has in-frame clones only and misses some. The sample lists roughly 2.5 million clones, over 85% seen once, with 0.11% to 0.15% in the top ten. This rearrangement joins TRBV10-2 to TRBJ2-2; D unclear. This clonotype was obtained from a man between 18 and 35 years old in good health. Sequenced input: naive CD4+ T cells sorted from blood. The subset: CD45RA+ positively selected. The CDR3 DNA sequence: TGCGCCAGCAGTTTCCCTAGAACCAGTCCCACCGGGGAGCTGTTTTTT. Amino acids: CASSFPRTSPTGELFF.